Below are 8 T cell receptor beta chains sequenced from a single sample in a study of vaccination and CD4 T cells after COVID-19. An Oncomine TCR Beta short-read assay was used to sequence the DNA from cultured CD4+ T cells. TCRdb re-called the PCR reads through MiXCR, storing one row per CDR3 protein. This table holds 10,000 to 15,000 distinct CDR3 sequences, over 45% found once. These receptors are not linked to any known antigen. As for treatment: roughly ten-day PBMC culture with coronavirus spike peptide pools or control peptides (ViraFEST assay). The material sequenced was CD4+ T cells from blood, cultured in vitro. These receptors were obtained from a human donor who had recovered from COVID-19.

The chain joins TRBV27 to TRBJ2-7; TRBD1 matches at 10 bases. Per the germline V gene, CDR1 is MNHEY and CDR2 is SMNVEV (reference sequence). The CDR3 has 15 residues. The V gene end was trimmed by 5 bases and the J gene end by 6 bases; junction bases not matched to a gene: 10. The CDR3 is CASSPAGTGVGEQYF. The CDR3 DNA reads as TGTGCCAGCAGTCCCGCCGGGACAGGGGTTGGCGAGCAGTACTTC.

The genes are TRBV14 and TRBJ2-2, with a possible D match to TRBD1 (6 bases). V was clipped by 4 bases and J by 6 bases, with 9 bases between them. Germline values: CDR1 SGHDN, CDR2 FVKESK. The CDR3 spans 13 residues. The CDR3 region is CASSLRGSGELFF. In DNA, the CDR3 is TGTGCCAGCAGCCTCAGGGGTTCCGGGGAGCTGTTTTTT. The variable domain in full, with the rest retrieved from reference TRBV14 and TRBJ2-2, is EAGVTQFPSHSVIEKGQTVTLRCDPISGHDNLYWYRRVMGKEIKFLLHFVKESKQDESGMPNNRFLAERTGGTYSTLKVQPAELEDSGVYFCASSLRGSGELFFGEGSRLTVL.

The gene calls are TRBV6-1 and TRBJ1-2; tentative D call: TRBD1 (5 bases). The CDR3 contains 18 residues. In germline, CDR1 is MNHNS, CDR2 SASEGT. The ends were cut back, 3 bases at V and 4 bases at J, with 24 bases in the middle. The CDR3 loop reads CASSDPTSGEDWTYGYTF. The CDR3 DNA follows: TGTGCCAGCAGTGATCCTACGTCGGGGGAGGACTGGACCTATGGCTACACCTTC.

This chain uses TRBV20-1 with TRBJ2-7, with D perhaps TRBD1 (6 bases). Deletions cut 3 bases from V and 3 bases from J, with 12 bases between. This CDR3 is built from 13 residues. Germline V CDR1 and CDR2: DFQATT, SNEGSKA (reference sequence). The CDR3: CSARGQDSYEQYF. The CDR3 DNA sequence: TGCAGTGCTAGGGGACAAGACAGCTACGAGCAGTACTTC.

The chain is built from TRBV7-8 and TRBJ2-3; 9 bases line up with TRBD2. Germline-derived CDR1 and CDR2 are SGHVS and FQNEAQ. V shed 5 bases, J shed 1 base, and the junction held 7 bases outside the gene matches. The CDR3 covers 16 residues. CDR3 DNA: TGTGCCAGCAGCATATTACGGACTAGCGGCACAGATACGCAGTATTTT. It translates to CASSILRTSGTDTQYF.

V and J are TRBV11-3 and TRBJ1-5; D gene unclear. Germline V gives CDR1 SGHNT, CDR2 YENEEA. CDR3 length: 13 amino acids. Trimming shortened V by 1 base and J by 5 bases, and 6 bases separated the two germline ends. CDR3 bases: TGTGCCAGCAGCTTAGGAGACTATCAGCCCCAGCATTTT. This gives the protein CASSLGDYQPQHF.

J is TRBJ2-3 and V is TRBV6-2 or TRBV6-3; 14 bases are a match to TRBD2. This CDR3 contains 18 residues. From germline, CDR1 is MNHEY and CDR2 SVGEGT. The ends lost 2 bases at V and 2 bases at J; junction bases unmatched: 6. The CDR3 region has the DNA TGTGCCAGCAGTTACACCAGACTAGCGGGAGGGTACACAGATACGCAGTATTTT. Translation: CASSYTRLAGGYTDTQYF.

V is TRBV6-1 and J is TRBJ1-1, with TRBD1 as a possible D gene (5 bases). CDR1 and CDR2 (germline): MNHNS, SASEGT. Trimming removed 2 bases from V and 0 bases from J, with 7 bases in between. CDR3 length: 14 residues. The CDR3 spells CASSEQGLNTEAFF. CDR3 bases: TGTGCCAGCAGTGAACAGGGACTGAACACTGAAGCTTTCTTT.